These 20 T cell receptor beta chains originate from one sample sequenced in a study of glioma-infiltrating T cells after dendritic cell vaccination. Produced via immunoSEQ multiplex PCR; TCRdb's table is partial and in-frame only. This table holds roughly 100,000 clones, nearly 90% found once. The time point denotes: after dendritic cell vaccination, including at tumor progression/relapse. Sequencing was performed on blood, taken after dendritic cell vaccination. Source of these receptors: a human donor with glioblastoma.

The rearrangement joins TRBV2 to TRBJ2-3; the D gene is possibly TRBD2 (7 bases). Germline lookup yields CDR1 SNHLY and CDR2 FYNNEI. Trimming removed 8 bases from V and 0 bases from J, with 15 bases in between. CDR3 length: 15 residues. The CDR3 DNA reads TGTGCCAGCGGGGGCCTAGCGGACAGCACAGATACGCAGTATTTT. Translating it yields CASGGLADSTDTQYF. Supplemented by reference TRBV2 and TRBJ2-3, the full variable domain reads EPEVTQTPSHQVTQMGQEVILRCVPISNHLYFYWYRQILGQKVEFLVSFYNNEISEKSEIFDDQFSVERPDGSNFTLKIRSTKLEDSAMYFCASGGLADSTDTQYFGPGTRLTVL.

The chain has TRBV2 and TRBJ1-1; no clear D. V was pared by 5 bases and J by 1 base, with 8 bases between. CDR1 SNHLY and CDR2 FYNNEI come from the germline V gene. This CDR3 is 13 amino acids long. This CDR3 is CASSPSGNTEAFF. In DNA, the CDR3 is TGTGCCAGCAGTCCGTCAGGGAACACTGAAGCTTTCTTT.

The CDR3 spells CASSQDSRGGANYGYTF. For the CDR3, the DNA is TGTGCCAGCAGCCAAGATAGTAGAGGGGGCGCGAACTATGGCTACACCTTC. The chain employs TRBV4-2 and TRBJ1-2; 7 nucleotides line up with TRBD1. V gave up 0 bases and J gave up 2 bases; unmatched junction bases: 9. The germline V gene encodes CDR1 LGHNA and CDR2 YNFKEQ. This CDR3 region has 17 residues.

V gene TRBV13 combines with J gene TRBJ2-5, with TRBD2 as a possible D gene (6 bases). In germline, CDR1 is PRHDT, CDR2 FYEKMQ (reference sequence). With 4 bases removed from V and 4 bases from J, the gap between germline ends came to 22 bases. The CDR3 totals 17 residues. The CDR3 nucleotides are TGTGCCAGCAGCTCCGTCTCGAGCAGGGACGGGGGAGAGACCCAGTACTTC. Its translation is CASSSVSSRDGGETQYF.

The chain employs TRBV4-2 and TRBJ1-2; TRBD1 agrees at 9 bases. V lost 0 bases to trimming and J lost 4 bases; unmatched junction nucleotides: 6. There are 16 residues in the CDR3. CDR1 is LGHNA and CDR2 is YNFKEQ in the germline V gene. The CDR3 region is CASSQDNRGHSYGYTF. In nucleotides, the CDR3 is TGTGCCAGCAGCCAAGATAACAGGGGGCACAGCTATGGCTACACCTTC.

The chain couples TRBV9 to TRBJ2-5; TRBD2 matches 8 bases. The germline V gene has CDR1 SGDLS and CDR2 YYNGEE. After removal of 0 bases from V and 1 base from J, the junction contained 5 bases not matched to a gene. The CDR3 covers 16 residues. The CDR3: CASSVGLAGTQETQYF. CDR3 DNA: TGTGCCAGCAGCGTAGGTCTAGCGGGTACCCAAGAGACCCAGTACTTC.

The V call is TRBV11-2, the J call TRBJ2-5, with D possibly matching TRBD1 (6 bases). The CDR3 is made up of 14 amino acids. Trimming took 3 bases from V and 4 from J, leaving 12 bases between them. In germline, CDR1 is SGHAT, CDR2 FQNNGV. CDR3 DNA: TGTGCCAGCAGCTTGGGGGCGTTTAGAGAGACCCAGTACTTC. Translated: CASSLGAFRETQYF.

The V call is TRBV27, the J call TRBJ2-5; TRBD2 agrees at 16 bases. The CDR3 spans 19 residues. V was clipped by 0 bases and J by 1 base; unmatched bases: 5. Germline assignment: CDR1 MNHEY and CDR2 SMNVEV (reference sequence). CDR3 DNA: TGTGCCAGCAGTTTATCCATAGGGACTAGCGGGAGGGCCCAAGAGACCCAGTACTTC. It is translated as CASSLSIGTSGRAQETQYF.

This chain uses TRBV7-9 with TRBJ2-3, with 8 bases lining up with TRBD1. V trimming: 1 base; J trimming: 10 bases; junction bases outside the gene matches: 13. CDR3 length equals 16 residues. Looked up from germline, CDR1 is SEHNR and CDR2 is FQNEAQ (reference sequence). The CDR3 sequence: CASSLGTGSVAPSQYF. CDR3 DNA sequence: TGTGCCAGCAGCTTAGGGACAGGGAGCGTCGCCCCTTCGCAGTATTTT.

The V call is TRBV5-6, the J call TRBJ2-1, with TRBD1 matching over 12 bases. Losses at the gene ends were 2 bases for V and 14 bases for J; bases not matched to a gene: 2. The CDR3 is made up of 12 amino acids. Germline V gene lookup returns CDR1 SGHDT and CDR2 YYEEEE. CDR3 protein: CASSFGTGGEFF. The CDR3 DNA is TGTGCCAGCAGCTTCGGGACAGGGGGCGAGTTCTTC.

This clone was seen a few times. J is TRBJ2-1 and V is TRBV14, with D possibly matching TRBD2 (6 bases). The germline V gene has CDR1 SGHDN and CDR2 FVKESK. Trimming removed 2 bases at V and 10 bases at J, with 18 bases between. There are 15 residues in the CDR3. The CDR3 coding sequence is TGTGCCAGCAGCCAAAACGTTGAGCGGGTTGACGAGCAGTTCTTC. This gives the protein CASSQNVERVDEQFF.

The chain combines TRBV19 with TRBJ1-2; 8 nucleotides line up with TRBD1. Germline trimming cut 4 bases from V and 2 bases from J; bases unmatched to any gene: 6. Germline V gives CDR1 LNHDA, CDR2 SQIVND (reference sequence). This CDR3 contains 15 residues. The CDR3 DNA reads as TGTGCCAGTAGTAAGCTCGGACAGGGAAACTATGGCTACACCTTC. It encodes CASSKLGQGNYGYTF.

The gene calls are TRBV2 and TRBJ2-2; D perhaps matches TRBD1 (5 bases). The CDR3 has 15 residues. Germline V lookup: CDR1 SNHLY, CDR2 FYNNEI. V was clipped by 3 bases and J by 4 bases, with 12 bases between them. In DNA form, the CDR3 reads TGTGCCAGCAGTGACAGGGCTCAGGGCACCGGGGAGCTGTTTTTT. Its protein product is CASSDRAQGTGELFF.

The V and J genes are TRBV4-1 and TRBJ1-2, with D unresolved. The CDR3 is 15 residues long. Trimming took 2 bases from V and 2 from J, leaving 12 bases between them. Germline CDR1 MGHRA, CDR2 YSYEKL. CDR3 region: CASSQSETINYGYTF. The CDR3 DNA sequence: TGCGCCAGCAGCCAATCCGAGACTATCAACTATGGCTACACCTTC.

The chain uses TRBV30 and TRBJ1-4; possible D gene TRBD1, 5 bases. Looked up from germline, CDR1 is GTSNPN and CDR2 is SVGIG (reference sequence). The germline V and J ends were trimmed by 3 bases and 3 bases, with 17 bases remaining between them. The CDR3 is 16 amino acids. The CDR3 reads CAWRLGPSLPNEKLFF. The CDR3 DNA is TGTGCCTGGAGATTGGGGCCTTCCCTTCCTAATGAAAAACTGTTTTTT.

The gene calls are TRBV6-5 and TRBJ2-1, with TRBD1 as a possible D gene (5 bases). Between the trimmed V and J ends, which lost 5 bases and 0 bases, there was a span of 11 bases. The CDR3 is 15 amino acids. Germline CDR1 reads MNHEY; CDR2 reads SVGAGI. The CDR3 sequence: CASSHQGRSYNEQFF. DNA for the CDR3: TGTGCCAGCAGTCACCAGGGCCGCTCCTACAATGAGCAGTTCTTC.

CDR3 bases: TGTGCCAGCAGTTACTTGAGGGGGCTGGACACTGAAGCTTTCTTT. Encoded protein: CASSYLRGLDTEAFF. This chain connects TRBV6-6 to TRBJ1-1; 7 bases are shared with TRBD1. V lost 1 base, J lost 3 bases, and 5 bases stayed unmatched. The CDR3 totals 15 residues. Per germline, CDR1 MNHNY and CDR2 SVGAGI (reference sequence).

This clone appeared a single time. The V and J genes are TRBV5-1 and TRBJ1-5; D unclear. The ends were cut back, 1 base at V and 0 bases at J, with 11 bases in the middle. CDR3 length equals 16 residues. Germline V gives CDR1 SGHRS, CDR2 YFSETQ. CDR3 loop: CASSLSGGFSNQPQHF. As DNA, the CDR3 is TGCGCCAGCAGCTTGAGTGGCGGATTTAGCAATCAGCCCCAGCATTTT.

The chain carries TRBV5-5 and TRBJ1-4; 7 nucleotides match TRBD1. Losses at the gene ends were 5 bases for V and 3 bases for J; bases not matched to a gene: 10. The CDR3 contains 16 residues. CDR1 SGHKS and CDR2 YYEKEE come from the germline V gene (reference sequence). The CDR3 region has the DNA TGTGCCAGCAGATTTACCGCCGGGACAGCTAATGAAAAACTGTTTTTT. Protein sequence: CASRFTAGTANEKLFF.

V and J are TRBV20-1 and TRBJ2-7, with TRBD2 identical over 7 bases. There are 11 residues in the CDR3. CDR1 DFQATT and CDR2 SNEGSKA come from the germline V gene (reference sequence). J lost 3 bases, V lost 8 bases, and 4 bases had no gene match. The CDR3 DNA reads TGCAGTACGGGGGGTGTCTACGAGCAGTACTTC. Translation: CSTGGVYEQYF.